This T cell receptor (beta chain) is drawn from a study of CD8 T cells in ankylosing spondylitis. The V and J ends lost 0 bases and 2 bases respectively, with 7 bases between them. Germline lookup yields CDR1 DFQATT and CDR2 SNEGSKA (reference sequence). CDR3 length: 14 residues. This clonotype was found a few times. MiXCR, run by TCRdb on the 5' RACE reads, gives a single entry per CDR3 protein. Among some 270,000 distinct CDR3 sequences, more than 25% were seen once, and the ten largest hold around 4%. Sequenced: blood, either unsorted or a sorted T cell fraction (not recorded which). The chain links TRBV20-1 to TRBJ1-4; D is undetermined. The clonotype was recovered from a male donor with ankylosing spondylitis or in good health (not recorded which). CDR3 loop: CSARESATNEKLFF. The CDR3 DNA follows: TGCAGTGCTAGAGAGTCAGCGACTAATGAAAAACTGTTTTTT.